The next 25 T cell receptor beta chains were all read from a single sample in a study of spatial heterogeneity in lung cancer. TCRdb fed the 5' RACE reads into MiXCR, producing one record per CDR3 protein. The table shows tens of thousands of distinct CDR3 sequences, with around 7.8% occurring only once. Regarding time point: sample taken at primary tumor resection. Sample: PBMCs, taken at surgery. The receptors originated from a male donor with early-stage non-small cell lung cancer.

In this sample, this clonotype turned up a few times. The chain joins TRBV12-3 or TRBV12-4 to TRBJ1-2; D is undetermined. V lost 0 bases and J 8 bases, leaving 7 bases between the germline ends. The CDR3 runs to 12 residues. CDR3 nucleotides: TGTGCCAGCAGTTTAGCAGGCGACGGCTACACCTTC. Its translation is CASSLAGDGYTF.

The table lists this clonotype with a count of one. The chain uses TRBV5-1 and TRBJ2-5; D is unclear. Between the trimmed V and J ends, which lost 1 base and 2 bases, there was a span of 6 bases. The CDR3 extends over 13 amino acids. Germline-derived CDR1 and CDR2 are SGHRS and YFSETQ. The CDR3 DNA reads TGCGCCAGCAGCTTGCCACCTCAAGAGACCCAGTACTTC. Translation: CASSLPPQETQYF.

The table lists this clonotype with many counts. The chain couples TRBV5-1 to TRBJ2-3; D gene unclear. Trimming stripped 5 bases from V and 4 bases from J, with 11 bases between. The CDR3 runs 13 residues. Germline values: CDR1 SGHRS, CDR2 YFSETQ. As DNA, the CDR3 is TGCGCCAGCAGGGGCAGGACCGCAGATACGCAGTATTTT. Protein product: CASRGRTADTQYF.

This clonotype turned up a few times. The gene calls are TRBV7-8 and TRBJ2-7, with TRBD2 matching over 15 bases. This CDR3 has 18 amino acids. V dropped 3 bases and J dropped 2; count of bases not matched to a gene: 8. Per germline, CDR1 SGHVS and CDR2 FQNEAQ. The CDR3 spells CASSLATGTSGGTYEQYF. The CDR3 bases are TGTGCCAGCAGCTTGGCCACCGGGACTAGCGGGGGGACCTACGAGCAGTACTTC.

This clonotype was seen repeatedly, ten times or more. The chain is built from TRBV19 and TRBJ1-2; 11 bases line up with TRBD1. The J segment lost 5 bases and the V segment lost 8 bases, leaving 10 bases of the junction unmatched. There are 15 residues in the CDR3. Looked up from germline, CDR1 is LNHDA and CDR2 is SQIVND (reference sequence). CDR3 residues: CASLGTGGEDYGYTF. As DNA, the CDR3 is TGTGCCAGTTTGGGGACAGGGGGTGAAGATTATGGCTACACCTTC.

This clonotype was seen ten or more times. The chain has TRBV10-3 and TRBJ2-2, with 16 bases aligning to TRBD2. The CDR3 runs to 17 residues. With 8 bases clipped from V and 4 bases from J, the junction kept 7 bases outside the gene matches. Germline values: CDR1 ENHRY, CDR2 SYGVKD. CDR3 nucleotides: TGTGCCATCGCCCCCGGGACTAGCGGGAGGGCCACCGGGGAGCTGTTTTTT. Protein product: CAIAPGTSGRATGELFF.

This clonotype was counted a few times. The chain joins TRBV27 to TRBJ1-4; 7 nucleotides match TRBD1. V trimming: 6 bases; J trimming: 6 bases; junction bases outside the gene matches: 4. Germline CDR1 reads MNHEY; CDR2 reads SMNVEV (reference sequence). The CDR3 contains 13 residues. The CDR3 spells CASRGDRYEKLFF. The CDR3 DNA follows: TGTGCCAGCAGGGGGGACAGATATGAAAAACTGTTTTTT.

This clonotype has ten or more counts. This chain links TRBV4-3 with TRBJ2-1; D is ambiguous. CDR1 LGHNA and CDR2 YSLEER come from the germline V gene. The CDR3 is made up of 16 amino acids. The V end was cut by 0 bases, the J end by 8 bases, with 17 bases between. CDR3 region: CASSQDARLFEYEQFF. As DNA, the CDR3 is TGCGCCAGCAGCCAAGATGCTCGGCTATTCGAGTATGAGCAGTTCTTC.

This clonotype occurred many times. CDR3 nucleotide sequence: TGCAGTGCTAGATTCCCTAGCGGTTATACGCAGTATTTT. Its translation is CSARFPSGYTQYF. The chain is built from TRBV20-1 and TRBJ2-3; TRBD2 matches 7 bases. Germline V gene data show CDR1 as DFQATT and CDR2 as SNEGSKA (reference sequence). The CDR3 consists of 13 residues. V dropped 2 bases and J dropped 7; count of bases not matched to a gene: 6.

Ten or more counts support this clonotype. This chain connects TRBV12-3 or TRBV12-4 to TRBJ2-7; TRBD2 matches 14 bases. Trimming cost V 6 bases and J 4 bases; bases outside gene matches: 8. This CDR3 spans 16 amino acids. Written as DNA, the CDR3 is TGTGCCAGCAGCCCCGGGACTAGCGGGAGTAGGTACGAGCAGTACTTC. The encoded protein is CASSPGTSGSRYEQYF.

The chain uses TRBV5-1 and TRBJ1-1; perhaps TRBD1 as D (6 bases). The CDR3 spans 15 residues. The germline V gene has CDR1 SGHRS and CDR2 YFSETQ. Trimming took 4 bases from V and 0 from J, leaving 13 bases between them. CDR3 in amino acids: CASSPSGQLNTEAFF. The CDR3 nucleotides read TGCGCCAGCAGCCCCTCTGGACAGTTGAACACTGAAGCTTTCTTT.

This clonotype was seen many times. The chain joins TRBV27 to TRBJ1-1; the match to TRBD1 covers 8 bases. With 3 bases clipped from V and 1 base from J, the junction kept 4 bases outside the gene matches. Germline V CDR1 and CDR2: MNHEY, SMNVEV (reference sequence). The CDR3 has 15 residues. In nucleotides, the CDR3 is TGTGCCAGCAGTTTCCTAGGACAGGGGAACACTGAAGCTTTCTTT. It codes for CASSFLGQGNTEAFF.

This chain connects TRBV5-6 to TRBJ2-7; the match to TRBD2 covers 9 bases. V gave up 2 bases and J gave up 2 bases; unmatched junction bases: 11. This CDR3 is 17 amino acids long. Germline CDR1 SGHDT, CDR2 YYEEEE. The CDR3 DNA reads as TGTGCCAGCAGCTTAGCCAGCGGGAGGTTTTTCGCCTACGAGCAGTACTTC. This encodes CASSLASGRFFAYEQYF.

The chain joins TRBV6-5 to TRBJ2-2; no clear D. Trimming removed 1 base from V and 1 base from J, with 4 bases in between. Germline lookup yields CDR1 MNHEY and CDR2 SVGAGI. The CDR3 length is 14 residues. CDR3 coding DNA: TGTGCCAGCAGTTACTGGCAGAACACCGGGGAGCTGTTTTTT. Translation: CASSYWQNTGELFF.

On this clonotype: Given a much more abundant clone one base away, this may be a read error. This rearrangement joins TRBV18 to TRBJ1-4; D gene ambiguous. The CDR3 contains 16 residues. Germline V gives CDR1 KGHSH, CDR2 LQKENI. The CDR3 loop reads CASSPENVRINVKLFF. For the CDR3, the DNA is TGTGCCAGCTCACCAGAGAATGTACGGATTAATGTAAAACTGTTTTTT.

This clonotype was seen ten or more times. The chain has TRBV14 and TRBJ2-3; no firm D call. Germline CDR1 and CDR2: SGHDN and FVKESK. The V and J ends lost 6 bases and 2 bases respectively, with 12 bases between them. The CDR3 runs to 14 residues. In DNA form, the CDR3 reads TGTGCCAGCAGTCCCGGACCTGCCACAGATACGCAGTATTTT. Protein: CASSPGPATDTQYF.

The V and J genes are TRBV20-1 and TRBJ2-1, with 13 bases identical to TRBD2. The CDR3 loop spans 18 amino acids. With V trimmed by 0 bases and J by 2 bases, 7 bases remained unmatched. CDR1 and CDR2 from the germline V gene are DFQATT and SNEGSKA (reference sequence). CDR3 amino acids: CSARDYGTSGRAYNEQFF. Here the CDR3 DNA reads TGCAGTGCTAGAGACTATGGAACTAGCGGGAGGGCCTACAATGAGCAGTTCTTC.

The chain links TRBV20-1 to TRBJ1-5, with TRBD1 matching 9 bases. This CDR3 comprises 14 residues. The germline CDR1 and CDR2 sequences are DFQATT and SNEGSKA (reference sequence). V shed 6 bases and J 4 bases; nucleotides not matched to a gene: 7. Here the CDR3 DNA reads TGCAGTGCCCCGCTGGGACAGGGTAATCAGCCCCAGCATTTT. The encoded protein is CSAPLGQGNQPQHF.

The rearrangement uses TRBV4-2 and TRBJ2-5; 8 nucleotides match TRBD2. V was clipped by 4 bases and J by 3 bases; unmatched bases: 1. The CDR3 runs to 13 residues. Germline CDR1 reads LGHNA; CDR2 reads YNFKEQ. The CDR3 nucleotides are TGTGCCAGCAGCCCGGGACTAGAAGAGACCCAGTACTTC. Its protein product is CASSPGLEETQYF.

The rearrangement joins TRBV27 to TRBJ1-4, with 12 bases aligning to TRBD1. V gave up 5 bases and J gave up 7 bases; unmatched junction bases: 8. The CDR3 has 16 residues. Germline V gives CDR1 MNHEY, CDR2 SMNVEV (reference sequence). The CDR3 sequence is CASSRDRGLVGEKLFF. The DNA for the CDR3 is TGTGCCAGCAGTCGGGACAGGGGGCTCGTCGGTGAAAAACTGTTTTTT.

This clonotype was seen many times. The chain employs TRBV29-1 and TRBJ1-1, with a weak D call TRBD1 (5 bases). Germline V lookup: CDR1 SQVTM, CDR2 ANQGSEA. CDR3 size: 13 residues. V was clipped by 7 bases and J by 1 base, with 13 bases between them. CDR3 sequence reads: CSASEGTNTEAFF. The DNA of the CDR3 is TGCAGCGCCAGCGAGGGGACGAACACTGAAGCTTTCTTT.

This clonotype was counted ten times or more. J is TRBJ2-7 and V is TRBV19; TRBD1 is a possible D gene (7 bases). From germline, CDR1 is LNHDA and CDR2 SQIVND (reference sequence). The CDR3 extends over 15 amino acids. Trimming shortened V by 3 bases and J by 3 bases, and 15 bases separated the two germline ends. The CDR3: CASSMATGTLYEQYF. In DNA form, the CDR3 reads TGTGCCAGTAGTATGGCGACAGGGACTCTCTACGAGCAGTACTTC.

The sample holds a few counts of this clonotype. The chain has TRBV20-1 and TRBJ1-1; 10 nucleotides line up with TRBD1. Germline trimming cut 2 bases from V and 5 bases from J; bases unmatched to any gene: 8. This CDR3 contains 15 residues. Looked up from germline, CDR1 is DFQATT and CDR2 is SNEGSKA (reference sequence). CDR3 loop: CSARPGTGVGTEAFF. The DNA of the CDR3 is TGCAGTGCTAGACCTGGGACAGGGGTCGGAACTGAAGCTTTCTTT.

A few counts support this clonotype. This chain connects TRBV6-6 to TRBJ2-7, with unresolved D. The CDR3 consists of 13 residues. Trimming removed 0 bases at V and 2 bases at J, with 5 bases between. Germline V gene lookup returns CDR1 MNHNY and CDR2 SVGAGI (reference sequence). This CDR3 is CASSYSDAYEQYF. The DNA of the CDR3 is TGTGCCAGCAGTTACTCGGACGCCTACGAGCAGTACTTC.

The chain couples TRBV6-6 to TRBJ2-3, with 10 bases fitting TRBD2. Germline trimming cut 5 bases from V and 2 bases from J; bases unmatched to any gene: 7. Germline V lookup: CDR1 MNHNY, CDR2 SVGAGI (reference sequence). The CDR3 length is 16 residues. CDR3 sequence (DNA): TGTGCCAGCAGTCTACTTAGCGGGAGGTCCACAGATACGCAGTATTTT. As protein: CASSLLSGRSTDTQYF.